This T cell receptor (beta chain) was documented in a study of blood T cell repertoires in COVID-19. Study-wide background: Some COVID-19 samples were acute and others convalescent; all came from the United States, Italy and Spain.

TCRdb's table, derived via immunoSEQ multiplex PCR, lists solely in-frame clones and lacks some. The data contain about 100,000 clones, 80% to 90% of them singletons. The clonotype comes from an older man with active or convalescent COVID-19. Material for sequencing was peripheral blood.

The CDR3 sequence is CASSPTGQGRGEQYF. CDR3 sequence (DNA): TGTGCCAGCTCACCAACGGGACAGGGGCGAGGGGAGCAGTACTTC. This sequence joins TRBV18 and TRBJ2-7, with 10 bases identical to TRBD1. The junction had 8 bases not matched to a gene; V was cut back by 2 bases and J by 7 bases. The CDR3 contains 15 residues. Germline values: CDR1 KGHSH, CDR2 LQKENI.